This T cell receptor beta chain was found in a study of read filtering for tumor transcriptome and immune sequencing (dated by TCRdb to about 2020). As for the study more broadly: The cohort consisted of roughly 16 male and under 15 female patients, with a mean age of around 60 years and an age range of roughly 45 to 90. Per sample, about 4.05 to 10.27 million TCR-region mapped reads were obtained with IR-seq, compared with only about 80 to 1,300 with RNA-seq. After DNase treatment, whole-transcriptome libraries were prepared with the TruSeq RNA Access Library Prep Kit. As a main aim, a read-filtering strategy for immune repertoire data was addressed, with the specific question being whether clonotypes supported by a single read should be removed. The study compared TCR repertoires from targeted immune repertoire sequencing and bulk whole-transcriptome sequencing run on the same bone marrow samples. By revised international staging, eight or nine patients were R-ISS I, 16 were R-ISS II and 7 were R-ISS III. Overall results and qualifications from the work: Removing single-read clonotypes increased the correlation between IR-seq and RNA-seq shared clonotype proportions. The sorted CD138-negative fraction was not purified T cells but a mixed bone marrow immune population. Compared with RNA-seq, IR-seq captured clonotypes at much higher depth and more reliably, and a smaller IR-seq throughput was enough to identify most shared clonotypes. Single-read clonotypes made up about 82% of clonotypes but only around 4% of total reads in IR-seq, compared with roughly three quarters of clonotypes and 35% to 45% of reads in RNA-seq.

TCR libraries were constructed from approximately 360 ng RNA using the Immunoverse kit, and molecular barcoded adaptors covering alpha/delta and beta/gamma chains were employed. TCR library preparation used the same RNA that went into transcriptome sequencing. Sequencing of TCR libraries was carried out on an Illumina HiSeq 4000 with 2 x 150 cycles. The study's processing was this. With MiXCR, TCR reads were aligned to human V, D, J and C references and assembled into CDR3 clonotypes, with quality filtering and error correction included. The tcR package in R was used for analysis of clonotype counts and gene usage diversity. For inspection of raw mapping reads, RNA-seq reads were mapped by STAR aligner version 2.5.3a onto GRCh37 of the human genome. To test the effect of sequencing depth on detected clonotypes, IR-seq fastq files were randomly downsampled using Seqtk 1.3. The raw public reads went through TCRdb reprocessing: fastp at Q25, MiXCR clone calling, in-frame beta chains kept. Merged by CDR3 protein, the rows form single entries marked with the most common genes and DNA. The V and J calls reflect TCRdb's pipeline rather than the authors' work. This sample holds 50,000 to 65,000 distinct CDR3 sequences; 10% to 15% were observed only once. 16% of the sample belongs to the ten largest clones.

In the case of this clonotype: Its antigen has not been determined. One base away there is no much larger clone; base qualities are not given.

Each patient had bone marrow sampled at the time of active disease. Bone marrow mononuclear cells were isolated by Ficoll-Hypaque density gradient centrifugation. Myeloma plasma cells were removed and CD138-negative cells were obtained by negative selection following labeling with CD138 magnetic microbeads on a MACS separator. The purity of the isolated cells was checked by flow cytometry with CD138 antibodies on an Attune NxT. TRIzol reagent was used to extract total RNA, which was then quantified with a NanoDrop spectrophotometer. For each patient, paired RNA-seq and IR-seq were run on the CD138-negative bone marrow sample from that patient. The germline V end is reduced by 5 bases and the J end by 4 bases; junction bases left unmatched: 4. From a lookup of the germline V gene, CDR1 and CDR2 are SGHVS and FQNEAQ. Including the terminal cysteine and phenylalanine, the CDR3 comprises 14 residues. Left in the record is the CDR3 DNA by itself, 42 bases read in frame from the first base.

Sequenced material: a population of CD138-negative cells sorted from bone marrow. The cell subset or site label, read with the paper, signifies: bone marrow mononuclear cells depleted of CD138+ plasma/myeloma cells by negative magnetic selection. This sequence uses TRBV7-8 and TRBJ2-2, with TRBD1 identical over 7 junction bases. The receptor was derived from a donor older than 35 with multiple myeloma. The CDR3 region has the sequence CASSPRGSTGELFF. The DNA sequence is TGTGCCAGCAGCCCCAGGGGGTCCACCGGGGAGCTGTTTTTT.